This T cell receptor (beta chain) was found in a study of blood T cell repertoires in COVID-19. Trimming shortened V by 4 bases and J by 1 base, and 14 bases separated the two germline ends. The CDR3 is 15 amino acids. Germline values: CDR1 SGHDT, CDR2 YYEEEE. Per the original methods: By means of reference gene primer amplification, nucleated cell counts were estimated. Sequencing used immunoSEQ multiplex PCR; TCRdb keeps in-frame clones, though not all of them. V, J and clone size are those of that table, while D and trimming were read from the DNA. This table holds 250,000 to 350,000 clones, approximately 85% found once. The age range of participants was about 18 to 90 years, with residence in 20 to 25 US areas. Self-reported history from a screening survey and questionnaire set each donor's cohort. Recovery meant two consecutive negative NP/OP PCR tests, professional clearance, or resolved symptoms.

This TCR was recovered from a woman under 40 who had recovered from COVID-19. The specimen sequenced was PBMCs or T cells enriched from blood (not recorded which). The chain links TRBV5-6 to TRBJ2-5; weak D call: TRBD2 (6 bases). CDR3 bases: TGTGCCAGCAGCACCGGGACTCACTCCCAAGAGACCCAGTACTTC. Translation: CASSTGTHSQETQYF. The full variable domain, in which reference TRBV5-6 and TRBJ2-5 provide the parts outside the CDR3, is DAGVTQSPTHLIKTRGQQVTLRCSPKSGHDTVSWYQQALGQGPQFIFQYYEEEERQRGNFPDRFSGHQFPNYSSELNVNALLLGDSALYLCASSTGTHSQETQYFGPGTRLLVL.